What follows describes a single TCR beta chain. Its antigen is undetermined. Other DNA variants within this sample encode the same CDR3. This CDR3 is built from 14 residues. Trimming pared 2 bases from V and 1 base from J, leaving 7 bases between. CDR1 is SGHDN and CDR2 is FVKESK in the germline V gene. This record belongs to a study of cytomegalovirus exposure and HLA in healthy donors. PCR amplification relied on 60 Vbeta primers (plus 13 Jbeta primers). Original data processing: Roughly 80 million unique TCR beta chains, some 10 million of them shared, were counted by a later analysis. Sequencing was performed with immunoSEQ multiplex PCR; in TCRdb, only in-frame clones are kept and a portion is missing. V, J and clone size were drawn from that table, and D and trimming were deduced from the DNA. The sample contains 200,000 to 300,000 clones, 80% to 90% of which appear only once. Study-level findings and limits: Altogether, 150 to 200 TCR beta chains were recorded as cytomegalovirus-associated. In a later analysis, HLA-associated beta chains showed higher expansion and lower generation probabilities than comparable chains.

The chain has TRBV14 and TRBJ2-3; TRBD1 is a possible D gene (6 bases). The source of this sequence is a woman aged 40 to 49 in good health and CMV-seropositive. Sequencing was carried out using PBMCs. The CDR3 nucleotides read TGTGCCAGCAGCCAAAGACAGGGCACAGATACGCAGTATTTT. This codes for CASSQRQGTDTQYF.